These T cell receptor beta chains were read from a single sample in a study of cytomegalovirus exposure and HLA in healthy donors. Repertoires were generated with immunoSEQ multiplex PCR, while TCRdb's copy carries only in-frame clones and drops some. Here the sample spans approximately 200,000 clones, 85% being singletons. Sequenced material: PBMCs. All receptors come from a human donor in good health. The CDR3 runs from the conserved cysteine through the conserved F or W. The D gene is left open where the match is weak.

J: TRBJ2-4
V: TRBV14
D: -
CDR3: CASSILQGGKNIQYF
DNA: TGTGCCAGCAGCATATTACAGGGTGGCAAAAACATTCAGTACTTC

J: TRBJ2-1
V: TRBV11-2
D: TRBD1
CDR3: CASSPTGGSYNEQFF
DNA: TGTGCCAGCAGTCCGACAGGGGGCTCCTACAATGAGCAGTTCTTC

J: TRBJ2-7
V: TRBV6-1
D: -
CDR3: CASSAEGTILSYEQYF
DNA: TGTGCCAGCAGTGCAGAAGGGACAATCCTCTCCTACGAGCAGTACTTC

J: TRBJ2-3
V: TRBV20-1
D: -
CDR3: CSAHKTDTQYF
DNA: TGCAGTGCACACAAGACAGATACGCAGTATTTT

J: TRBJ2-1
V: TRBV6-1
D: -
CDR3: CASSSRTYSYNEQFF
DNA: TGTGCCAGCAGTTCACGGACTTATTCCTACAATGAGCAGTTCTTC

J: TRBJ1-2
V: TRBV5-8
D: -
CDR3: CASSSGPKSDYGYTF
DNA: TGTGCCAGCAGCTCGGGTCCAAAGAGCGACTATGGCTACACCTTC

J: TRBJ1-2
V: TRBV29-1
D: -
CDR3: CSVLSTGNGYTF
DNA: TGCAGCGTCCTAAGCACAGGGAACGGCTACACCTTC

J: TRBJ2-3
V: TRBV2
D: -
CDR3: CASSSKRVSDTQYF
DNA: TGTGCCAGCAGTTCCAAGCGGGTGTCAGATACGCAGTATTTT

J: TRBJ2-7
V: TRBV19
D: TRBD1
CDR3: CASSPIDRDDEQYF
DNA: TGTGCCAGTAGTCCGATAGACAGGGACGACGAGCAGTACTTC

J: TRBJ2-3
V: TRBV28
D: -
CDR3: CASGATDTQYF
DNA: TGTGCCAGTGGGGCCACAGATACGCAGTATTTT

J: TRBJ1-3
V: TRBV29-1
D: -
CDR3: CSASWAAGNTIYF
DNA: TGCAGCGCGAGCTGGGCTGCAGGAAACACCATATATTTT

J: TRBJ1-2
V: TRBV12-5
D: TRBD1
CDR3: CASGLGQGARGYTF
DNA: TGTGCTAGTGGTTTGGGACAGGGGGCGCGTGGCTACACCTTC

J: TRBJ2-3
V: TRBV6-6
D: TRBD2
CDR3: CASRRLASTDTQYF
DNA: TGTGCCAGCCGCCGACTAGCAAGCACCGATACGCAGTATTTT

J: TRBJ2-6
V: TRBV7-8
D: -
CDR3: CASSSSRVAGANVLTF
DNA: TGTGCCAGCAGCTCTTCGAGGGTGGCTGGGGCCAACGTCCTGACTTTC